One and the same sample provided the 15 T cell receptor beta chains below, sequenced in a study of blood T cell repertoires in COVID-19. TCRdb's copy holds only in-frame clones and misses some; the assay was immunoSEQ multiplex PCR. The sample has 200,000 or so clones; about 88% are singletons. The material sequenced was PBMCs or T cells enriched from blood (not recorded which). The receptors originated from a woman in her twenties or thirties who had recovered from COVID-19.

The chain recombines TRBV18 with TRBJ2-3; D is possibly TRBD2 (5 bases). CDR3 size: 13 residues. V lost 2 bases to trimming and J lost 2 bases, with 5 bases between them. Germline V gives CDR1 KGHSH, CDR2 LQKENI. The chain's CDR3 is CASSPGLTDTQYF. As DNA, the CDR3 is TGTGCCAGCTCACCAGGACTCACAGATACGCAGTATTTT.

This chain connects TRBV18 to TRBJ1-1; possible D gene TRBD1, 5 bases. V was pared by 6 bases and J by 4 bases, with 12 bases between. The CDR3 is 13 amino acids. Germline values: CDR1 KGHSH, CDR2 LQKENI. In DNA, the CDR3 is TGTGCCAGCTCCCCCAGGGAGGGCACTGAAGCTTTCTTT. Translated, it gives CASSPREGTEAFF. Supplemented by reference TRBV18 and TRBJ1-1, the full variable domain reads NAGVMQNPRHLVRRRGQEARLRCSPMKGHSHVYWYRQLPEEGLKFMVYLQKENIIDESGMPKERFSAEFPKEGPSILRIQQVVRGDSAAYFCASSPREGTEAFFGQGTRLTVV.

This clone was counted a single time. The genes are TRBV12-3 or TRBV12-4 and TRBJ2-5, with a tentative D call TRBD1 (5 bases). V lost 3 bases and J 2 bases, leaving 7 bases between the germline ends. This CDR3 region has 13 residues. CDR3 bases: TGTGCCAGCAGTTTGAGGACACAAGAGACCCAGTACTTC. Its translation: CASSLRTQETQYF.

V gene TRBV11-2 combines with J gene TRBJ1-6, with 8 bases matching TRBD1. The CDR3 extends over 15 amino acids. V was clipped by 4 bases and J by 9 bases; unmatched bases: 8. Germline V gene data show CDR1 as SGHAT and CDR2 as FQNNGV. The CDR3 sequence is CASSSTQGAGSPLHF. The CDR3 region has the DNA TGTGCCAGCAGCTCCACCCAGGGGGCTGGTTCACCCCTCCACTTT.

In regard to this clone: One end of the junction is discordant with germline, which a read error may explain. The chain recombines TRBV6-1 with TRBJ1-6; D is uncertain. The CDR3 covers 13 residues. Germline V lookup: CDR1 MNHNS, CDR2 SASEGT. The CDR3 bases are TGTGCCAGCAGCGAAGGCGGGAATTCACCCCTCCACTTT. This sequence encodes CASSEGGNSPLHF.

The V and J genes are TRBV5-5 and TRBJ2-3; perhaps TRBD2 as D (5 bases). The CDR3 spans 15 residues. V lost 1 base, J lost 4 bases, and 13 bases lay in between. CDR1 is SGHKS and CDR2 is YYEKEE in the germline V gene (reference sequence). CDR3 loop: CASSLSSGGADTQYF. CDR3 bases: TGTGCCAGCAGCTTGAGCTCCGGAGGCGCAGATACGCAGTATTTT.

This sequence joins TRBV5-4 and TRBJ2-1; TRBD2 matches 7 bases. CDR1 and CDR2 (germline): SGHNT, YYREEE (reference sequence). The CDR3 is 16 amino acids. Trimming removed 4 bases from V and 2 bases from J; junction bases left unmatched: 9. The CDR3 DNA reads TGTGCCAGCAGCCCCTCGGGGGGTAGGACCTACAATGAGCAGTTCTTC. Protein sequence: CASSPSGGRTYNEQFF. Looking up the rest from reference TRBV5-4 and TRBJ2-1 gives the full variable domain: ETGVTQSPTHLIKTRGQQVTLRCSSQSGHNTVSWYQQALGQGPQFIFQYYREEENGRGNFPPRFSGLQFPNYSSELNVNALELDDSALYLCASSPSGGRTYNEQFFGPGTRLTVL.

In DNA, the CDR3 is TGTGCCAGCACGATGGGGGGAGTGTTCTCTGAAGCTTTCTTT. Residues: CASTMGGVFSEAFF. The chain couples TRBV2 to TRBJ1-1; perhaps TRBD1 as D (5 bases). This CDR3 contains 14 residues. Germline lookup yields CDR1 SNHLY and CDR2 FYNNEI. Trimming stripped 7 bases from V and 6 bases from J, with 18 bases between.

This chain uses TRBV4-2 with TRBJ2-1, with 10 positions matching TRBD2. V was pared by 0 bases and J by 8 bases, with 4 bases of the junction left unmatched. CDR1 LGHNA and CDR2 YNFKEQ come from the germline V gene. This CDR3 is 15 amino acids long. CDR3: CASSQEGTSVDEQFF. CDR3 sequence (DNA): TGTGCCAGCAGCCAAGAAGGGACTAGCGTCGATGAGCAGTTCTTC.

The chain combines TRBV2 with TRBJ2-2; 8 bases match TRBD2. CDR3 size: 14 residues. Germline loops: CDR1 SNHLY, CDR2 FYNNEI. Unmatched junction bases numbered 2, after V lost 7 bases and J lost 1 base. The CDR3 coding sequence is TGTGCCAGCACGGGGGGGAGGAACACCGGGGAGCTGTTTTTT. This gives the protein CASTGGRNTGELFF.

This chain uses TRBV7-3 with TRBJ2-3; weak D call: TRBD1 (6 bases). The CDR3 consists of 15 residues. Germline lookup yields CDR1 SGHTA and CDR2 FQGTGA. Trimming removed 5 bases from V and 0 bases from J, with 12 bases in between. As DNA, the CDR3 is TGTGCCAGCAGCCCAGGACAGCCAAGCACAGATACGCAGTATTTT. This sequence encodes CASSPGQPSTDTQYF.

The chain has TRBV5-8 and TRBJ1-5; TRBD1 is a possible D gene (6 bases). Germline V gene data show CDR1 as SGHTS and CDR2 as YDEGEE. CDR3 length: 12 amino acids. Trimming removed 4 bases at V and 5 bases at J, with 7 bases between. CDR3 region: CASSPGDQPQHF. The CDR3, as DNA: TGTGCCAGCAGCCCAGGGGATCAGCCCCAGCATTTT. Complete variable domain (other parts from reference TRBV5-8 and TRBJ1-5): EAGVTQSPTHLIKTRGQQATLRCSPISGHTSVYWYQQALGLGLQFLLWYDEGEERNRGNFPPRFSGRQFPNYSSELNVNALELEDSALYLCASSPGDQPQHFGDGTRLSIL.

The chain combines TRBV6-5 with TRBJ2-7; D gene ambiguous. The CDR3 is 14 amino acids. The germline V gene encodes CDR1 MNHEY and CDR2 SVGAGI. V was pared by 5 bases and J by 4 bases, with 15 bases between. The CDR3 protein is CASSPSRSVYEQYF. The CDR3 DNA follows: TGTGCCAGCAGTCCATCCCGTTCGGTATACGAGCAGTACTTC.

The chain joins TRBV7-6 to TRBJ2-3; D is possibly TRBD1 (7 bases). Germline loops: CDR1 SGHVS, CDR2 FNYEAQ. The CDR3 runs 14 residues. The germline V and J ends were trimmed by 2 bases and 3 bases, with 9 bases remaining between them. The CDR3 sequence: CASSLQGGTDTQYF. The DNA of the CDR3 is TGTGCCAGCAGCTTACAGGGGGGAACAGATACGCAGTATTTT.

The rearrangement joins TRBV5-1 to TRBJ2-1; a possible D gene is TRBD1 (5 bases). The CDR3 loop spans 15 amino acids. The germline V gene has CDR1 SGHRS and CDR2 YFSETQ. Deletions cut 6 bases from V and 0 bases from J, with 13 bases between. In nucleotides, the CDR3 is TGCGCCAGCACCCCCGGGCAGGGCTCCTACAATGAGCAGTTCTTC. It yields the protein CASTPGQGSYNEQFF.